The 13 T cell receptor beta chains presented below share a single source sample, sequenced in a study of OX40 agonist ivuxolimab in advanced cancers. Repertoires were generated with immunoSEQ multiplex PCR, while TCRdb's copy carries only in-frame clones and drops some. The sample records about 81,000 clones, about 88% being singletons. The sample in question was CD4+ or CD8+ T cells sorted from blood, obtained in a trial of the OX40 agonist ivuxolimab. The source of these receptors is an adult with an advanced solid tumor such as melanoma, head and neck, liver or kidney cancer.

The chain recombines TRBV5-6 with TRBJ1-2; D may be TRBD1 (5 bases). With 7 bases removed from V and 6 bases from J, the gap between germline ends came to 16 bases. Looked up from germline, CDR1 is SGHDT and CDR2 is YYEEEE. This CDR3 has 13 amino acids. CDR3 amino acids: CASLHLRGDGYTF. CDR3 in DNA: TGTGCCAGCCTCCATCTGAGGGGAGATGGCTACACCTTC. Full variable domain (outside the CDR3, taken from reference TRBV5-6 and TRBJ1-2): DAGVTQSPTHLIKTRGQQVTLRCSPKSGHDTVSWYQQALGQGPQFIFQYYEEEERQRGNFPDRFSGHQFPNYSSELNVNALLLGDSALYLCASLHLRGDGYTFGSGTRLTVV.

The rearrangement links TRBV7-3 to TRBJ2-2; 13 bases fit TRBD2. Germline V lookup: CDR1 SGHTA, CDR2 FQGTGA. CDR3 length: 18 residues. V lost 5 bases to trimming and J lost 1 base; unmatched junction nucleotides: 7. The chain's CDR3 is CASSPTTSGGGNTGELFF. The DNA for the CDR3 is TGTGCCAGCAGCCCCACCACTAGCGGGGGGGGGAACACCGGGGAGCTGTTTTTT.

This rearrangement joins TRBV7-2 to TRBJ1-2; no clear D. V lost 5 bases and J lost 2, with 9 bases in between. There are 13 residues in the CDR3. Looked up from germline, CDR1 is SGHTA and CDR2 is FQGNSA. CDR3 region: CASSNRRNYGYTF. The CDR3 nucleotides are TGTGCCAGCAGCAACCGACGGAACTATGGCTACACCTTC.

The rearrangement uses TRBV5-6 and TRBJ2-3; 7 positions match TRBD1. Germline V CDR1 and CDR2: SGHDT, YYEEEE. This CDR3 comprises 16 residues. The V segment lost 1 base and the J segment 7 bases; nucleotides outside the gene matches: 12. For the CDR3, the DNA is TGTGCCAGCAGCTTGACAGGGGCGAACCTGATCAATACGCAGTATTTT. Translated: CASSLTGANLINTQYF.

The V and J genes are TRBV7-9 and TRBJ1-1; D is unresolved. V was cut by 0 bases and J by 3 bases, with 14 bases left in between. The CDR3 has 16 amino acids. Germline lookup yields CDR1 SEHNR and CDR2 FQNEAQ (reference sequence). The CDR3 spells CASSLAGGLEDTEAFF. For the CDR3, the DNA is TGTGCCAGCAGCTTAGCTGGAGGTCTCGAGGACACTGAAGCTTTCTTT.

This chain connects TRBV5-5 to TRBJ1-3, with a possible D match to TRBD1 (5 bases). V lost 0 bases and J 0 bases, leaving 10 bases between the germline ends. The germline V gene encodes CDR1 SGHKS and CDR2 YYEKEE (reference sequence). The CDR3 spans 16 residues. Here the CDR3 DNA reads TGTGCCAGCAGCTTGGCTCAGGGTATCTCTGGAAACACCATATATTTT. Translating it yields CASSLAQGISGNTIYF.

CDR3 in DNA: TGTGCCAGCAGCCAAAAAACAAGTACTGGAAACACCATATATTTT. Protein product: CASSQKTSTGNTIYF. J is TRBJ1-3 and V is TRBV28; no definite D call. The germline gives CDR1 MDHEN, CDR2 SYDVKM. This CDR3 has 15 amino acids. V was trimmed by 6 bases and J by 2 bases, leaving 14 bases between them.

The chain joins TRBV6-1 to TRBJ1-2, with 7 positions matching TRBD1. V lost 6 bases, J lost 4 bases, and 5 bases stayed unmatched. The CDR3 is 13 residues long. In germline, CDR1 is MNHNS, CDR2 SASEGT. The CDR3 sequence: CASSRRDSYGYTF. The DNA for the CDR3 is TGTGCCAGCAGCCGGAGGGACAGCTATGGCTACACCTTC.

The chain combines TRBV4-2 with TRBJ1-1; D unclear. CDR1 LGHNA and CDR2 YNFKEQ come from the germline V gene. This CDR3 region has 11 residues. V lost 2 bases and J 6 bases, leaving 4 bases between the germline ends. The CDR3 nucleotides read TGTGCCAGCAGCCAAACGGCTGAAGCTTTCTTT. It yields the protein CASSQTAEAFF.

The chain links TRBV6-1 to TRBJ2-3; D is unresolved. The length of the CDR3 is 12 residues. V shed 5 bases and J shed 6 bases, with 9 bases lying between them. Germline CDR1 is MNHNS and CDR2 is SASEGT. CDR3 amino acids: CASSTRWDTQYF. Here the CDR3 DNA reads TGTGCCAGCAGTACCCGGTGGGATACGCAGTATTTT.

The genes are TRBV18 and TRBJ2-7; D is perhaps TRBD2 (5 bases). Germline V lookup: CDR1 KGHSH, CDR2 LQKENI. Trimming cost V 6 bases and J 5 bases, with 17 bases left between them. There are 14 residues in the CDR3. The CDR3 region is CASSAGLTTDEQYF. In DNA form, the CDR3 reads TGTGCCAGCTCGGCGGGCCTGACGACGGACGAGCAGTACTTC.

The J gene is TRBJ1-2, the V gene TRBV5-6; D is possibly TRBD1 (5 bases). The length of the CDR3 is 16 residues. Trimming left V 0 bases short and J 1 base short, with 13 bases between. Germline CDR1 and CDR2: SGHDT and YYEEEE. Here the CDR3 DNA reads TGTGCCAGCAGCTTGGGGGCAGGGTCTCGTAACTATGGCTACACCTTC. Translated, it gives CASSLGAGSRNYGYTF.

This sequence joins TRBV7-3 and TRBJ1-1; no clear D gene. Germline CDR1 is SGHTA and CDR2 is FQGTGA. Trimming took off 0 bases at V and 7 bases at J, with 9 bases between the two ends. CDR3 size: 13 residues. CDR3 in amino acids: CASSLTVQNEAFF. CDR3 DNA: TGTGCCAGCAGCTTAACGGTCCAAAATGAAGCTTTCTTT.